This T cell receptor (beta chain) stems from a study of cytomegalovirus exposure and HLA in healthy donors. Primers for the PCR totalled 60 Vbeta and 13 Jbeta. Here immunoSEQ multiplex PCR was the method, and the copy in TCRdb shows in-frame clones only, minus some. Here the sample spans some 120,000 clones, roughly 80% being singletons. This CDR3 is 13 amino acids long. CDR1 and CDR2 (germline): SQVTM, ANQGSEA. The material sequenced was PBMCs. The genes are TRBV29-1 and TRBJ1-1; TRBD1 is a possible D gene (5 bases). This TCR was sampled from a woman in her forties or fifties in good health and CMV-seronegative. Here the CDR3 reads CTFHGQGGTEAFF. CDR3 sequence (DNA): TGCACCTTTCACGGGCAGGGTGGGACTGAAGCTTTCTTT.